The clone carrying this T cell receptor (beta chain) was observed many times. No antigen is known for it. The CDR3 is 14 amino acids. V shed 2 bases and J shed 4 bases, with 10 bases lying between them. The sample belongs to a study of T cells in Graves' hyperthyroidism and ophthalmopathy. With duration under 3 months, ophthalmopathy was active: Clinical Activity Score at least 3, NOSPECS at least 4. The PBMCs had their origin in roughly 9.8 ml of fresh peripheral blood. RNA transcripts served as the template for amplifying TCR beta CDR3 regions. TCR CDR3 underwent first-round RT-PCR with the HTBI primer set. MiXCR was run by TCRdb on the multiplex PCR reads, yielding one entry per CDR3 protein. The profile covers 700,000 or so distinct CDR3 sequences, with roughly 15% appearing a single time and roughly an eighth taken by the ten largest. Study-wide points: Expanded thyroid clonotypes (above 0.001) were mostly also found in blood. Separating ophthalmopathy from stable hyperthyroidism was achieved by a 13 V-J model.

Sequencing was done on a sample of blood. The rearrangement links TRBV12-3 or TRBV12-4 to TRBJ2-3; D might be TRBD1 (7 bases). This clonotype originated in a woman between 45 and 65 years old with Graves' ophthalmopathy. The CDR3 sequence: CASSLSGGSDTQYF. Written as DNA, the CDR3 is TGTGCCAGCAGTTTATCAGGGGGGTCAGATACGCAGTATTTT.